What follows are 22 T cell receptor beta chains derived from one specimen sequenced in a study of control samples from healthy donors and cancer patients. Clones were sequenced by immunoSEQ multiplex PCR, and TCRdb holds only the in-frame ones, with some missing. The sample lists some 120,000 clones; roughly nine tenths were seen once. The sequenced material came from blood. The receptors shown here come from a man younger than 30 in good health.

This clone was seen a handful of times. The rearrangement links TRBV9 to TRBJ2-1; D might be TRBD2 (5 bases). The germline V gene has CDR1 SGDLS and CDR2 YYNGEE. This CDR3 region has 15 residues. V was pared by 4 bases and J by 0 bases, with 11 bases between. In nucleotides, the CDR3 is TGTGCCAGCAGCCCCTCCGGAGGCTCCTACAATGAGCAGTTCTTC. Translation: CASSPSGGSYNEQFF.

The chain has TRBV5-1 and TRBJ1-3, with D possibly matching TRBD1 (5 bases). The CDR3 covers 16 residues. Trimming stripped 4 bases from V and 4 bases from J, with 18 bases between. Germline loops: CDR1 SGHRS, CDR2 YFSETQ. CDR3 nucleotide sequence: TGCGCCAGCAGCCCCAGGGCAGGGCCGGACGGAAACACCATATATTTT. It is translated as CASSPRAGPDGNTIYF.

The V and J genes are TRBV25-1 and TRBJ1-6; unclear D gene. With 8 bases removed from V and 6 bases from J, the gap between germline ends came to 11 bases. CDR1 and CDR2 from the germline V gene are MGHDK and SYGVNS. The CDR3 sequence is 13 residues long. The CDR3 loop reads CASQAVINSPLHF. In DNA form, the CDR3 reads TGTGCCAGCCAGGCCGTGATTAATTCACCCCTCCACTTT.

The chain has TRBV6-5 and TRBJ1-6; D is perhaps TRBD1 (5 bases). The CDR3 spans 15 residues. Deletions cut 6 bases from V and 8 bases from J, with 17 bases between. Germline V gives CDR1 MNHEY, CDR2 SVGAGI. CDR3 nucleotide sequence: TGTGCCAGCAGGGACTCCGGGACGGCCTATTCACCCCTCCACTTT. Translating gives CASRDSGTAYSPLHF.

The genes are TRBV15 and TRBJ2-1; D call uncertain. Trimming removed 1 base at V and 2 bases at J, with 9 bases between. The CDR3 is 15 amino acids. CDR1 is LNHNV, CDR2 YYDKDF, per germline (reference sequence). The CDR3 sequence: CATSRGSEPYNEQFF. The CDR3 coding sequence is TGTGCCACCAGCAGAGGCAGCGAACCCTACAATGAGCAGTTCTTC. Complete variable domain (other parts from reference TRBV15 and TRBJ2-1): DAMVIQNPRYQVTQFGKPVTLSCSQTLNHNVMYWYQQKSSQAPKLLFHYYDKDFNNEADTPDNFQSRRPNTSFCFLDIRSPGLGDTAMYLCATSRGSEPYNEQFFGPGTRLTVL.

This chain joins TRBV5-1 and TRBJ2-5; TRBD1 is a possible D gene (5 bases). V dropped 4 bases and J dropped 2 bases, with 12 bases sitting between them. The length of the CDR3 is 14 residues. CDR1 and CDR2 from the germline V gene are SGHRS and YFSETQ. The CDR3 reads CASSRDSSQETQYF. CDR3 DNA: TGCGCCAGCAGCCGTGACAGTTCTCAAGAGACCCAGTACTTC.

The chain links TRBV19 to TRBJ2-1, with 10 bases that match TRBD2. This CDR3 comprises 15 residues. Germline V lookup: CDR1 LNHDA, CDR2 SQIVND (reference sequence). Losses at the gene ends were 7 bases for V and 0 bases for J; bases not matched to a gene: 3. The CDR3 DNA reads as TGTGCCAGTAAAGCTAGCGGGAGCTCCTACAATGAGCAGTTCTTC. Its translation is CASKASGSSYNEQFF.

This rearrangement joins TRBV5-6 to TRBJ1-1; D gene unclear. CDR3 length equals 13 residues. Trimming cost V 7 bases and J 2 bases, with 12 bases left between them. Germline CDR1 and CDR2: SGHDT and YYEEEE. The CDR3 is CASFKDRNTEAFF. CDR3 nucleotide sequence: TGTGCCAGCTTCAAAGACCGAAACACTGAAGCTTTCTTT.

CDR3 nucleotide sequence: TGTGCCAGCAGTTACCCCGGCTGGGCCAACGTCCTGACTTTC. Encoded protein: CASSYPGWANVLTF. The chain couples TRBV6-2 or TRBV6-3 to TRBJ2-6; no clear D gene. The length of the CDR3 is 14 residues. The V and J ends lost 2 bases and 5 bases respectively, with 7 bases between them. The germline V gene has CDR1 MNHEY and CDR2 SVGEGT.

The rearrangement links TRBV6-6 to TRBJ2-3; D remains ambiguous. This CDR3 is 11 amino acids long. Germline CDR1 MNHNY, CDR2 SVGAGI (reference sequence). V shed 8 bases and J shed 3 bases, with 6 bases lying between them. The CDR3 spells CASGQTDTQYF. The CDR3 nucleotides read TGTGCCAGCGGGCAGACAGATACGCAGTATTTT.

The rearrangement joins TRBV11-3 to TRBJ2-5; D uncertain. V shed 0 bases and J shed 7 bases, with 9 bases lying between them. Germline V gene sequence: CDR1 SGHNT, CDR2 YENEEA. The CDR3 is 13 amino acids. CDR3 in amino acids: CASSLEPWGTQYF. CDR3 in DNA: TGTGCCAGCAGCTTAGAGCCATGGGGGACCCAGTACTTC.

The rearrangement uses TRBV3-1 (or the pseudogene TRBV3-2) and TRBJ2-1, with 7 positions matching TRBD1. This CDR3 has 12 amino acids. Germline assignment: CDR1 LGHDT and CDR2 YNNKEL (reference sequence). The CDR3 bases are TGTGCACGGGACAGATCCTACAATGAGCAGTTCTTC. It encodes CARDRSYNEQFF.

The chain links TRBV25-1 to TRBJ1-1, with a weak D call TRBD1 (6 bases). Germline V gene lookup returns CDR1 MGHDK and CDR2 SYGVNS. V dropped 5 bases and J dropped 11 bases, with 18 bases sitting between them. The CDR3 loop spans 13 amino acids. CDR3 sequence reads: CASSTVMGAGAFF. DNA of the CDR3: TGTGCCAGCAGTACCGTCATGGGGGCCGGGGCTTTCTTT.

V gene TRBV12-3 or TRBV12-4 combines with J gene TRBJ2-5; D might be TRBD1 or TRBD2, each matching 5 bases. V lost 5 bases, J lost 4 bases, and 11 bases lay in between. This CDR3 region has 13 residues. CDR3 sequence: CASSKLGGETQYF. The CDR3 bases are TGTGCCAGCAGTAAGCTTGGGGGAGAGACCCAGTACTTC.

This chain joins TRBV24-1 and TRBJ1-2; 8 bases agree with TRBD1. The CDR3 has 15 residues. Germline trimming cut 1 base from V and 5 bases from J; bases unmatched to any gene: 5. Germline CDR1 is KGHDR and CDR2 is SFDVKD. As DNA, the CDR3 is TGTGCCACCAGTGATTTACCCGGGACAGGTTATGGCTACACCTTC. It specifies CATSDLPGTGYGYTF.

CDR3 sequence: CSGVGSSGNTGELFF. The CDR3 coding sequence is TGCAGCGGAGTTGGATCTAGCGGAAACACCGGGGAGCTGTTTTTT. V gene TRBV29-1 combines with J gene TRBJ2-2, with 7 bases matching TRBD2. Germline loops: CDR1 SQVTM, CDR2 ANQGSEA. The CDR3 consists of 15 residues. Germline trimming cut 7 bases from V and 2 bases from J; bases unmatched to any gene: 10.

This clone was seen a handful of times. The CDR3 sequence: CASSIVGENIQYF. CDR3 in DNA: TGTGCCAGTAGTATAGTAGGGGAAAACATTCAGTACTTC. V usage is TRBV19 and J usage is TRBJ2-4, with D possibly TRBD1 on 5 matching bases. Trimming stripped 1 base from V and 5 bases from J, with 6 bases between. This CDR3 spans 13 amino acids. Looked up from germline, CDR1 is LNHDA and CDR2 is SQIVND (reference sequence).

The chain carries TRBV28 and TRBJ1-2; D perhaps matches TRBD1 (6 bases). V lost 3 bases, J lost 2 bases, and 13 bases lay in between. The CDR3 consists of 15 residues. In germline, CDR1 is MDHEN, CDR2 SYDVKM. CDR3 amino acids: CASSFTSTGNYGYTF. The CDR3 DNA follows: TGTGCCAGCAGTTTTACCTCAACAGGGAACTATGGCTACACCTTC.

V is TRBV5-1 and J is TRBJ2-5, with D perhaps TRBD2 (6 bases). The V end was cut by 3 bases, the J end by 1 base, with 13 bases between. Germline V gene data show CDR1 as SGHRS and CDR2 as YFSETQ. The CDR3 is made up of 15 amino acids. The CDR3 DNA follows: TGCGCCAGCAGCTCTAGGGGAGGAGTCCAAGAGACCCAGTACTTC. It encodes CASSSRGGVQETQYF.

V and J are TRBV7-3 and TRBJ2-5; 10 nucleotides align to TRBD2. The CDR3 sequence is 14 residues long. V dropped 1 base and J dropped 5; count of bases not matched to a gene: 1. Germline assignment: CDR1 SGHTA and CDR2 FQGTGA. The DNA for the CDR3 is TGTGCCAGCAGCTTAAGTAGCGGGAGGGAGACCCAGTACTTC. Translation gives CASSLSSGRETQYF.

The V gene is TRBV18, the J gene TRBJ1-1, with 7 bases identical to TRBD1. CDR3 size: 11 residues. The J segment lost 6 bases and the V segment lost 5 bases, leaving 0 bases of the junction unmatched. Germline V gives CDR1 KGHSH, CDR2 LQKENI. The CDR3 region is CASSDRAEAFF. As DNA, the CDR3 is TGTGCCAGCTCAGACAGGGCTGAAGCTTTCTTT.

The chain joins TRBV10-3 to TRBJ1-3; 12 bases line up with TRBD1. The CDR3 is 18 residues long. CDR1 ENHRY and CDR2 SYGVKD come from the germline V gene. V gave up 0 bases and J gave up 4 bases; unmatched junction bases: 7. The chain's CDR3 is CAISESRPGTGGGNTIYF. DNA of the CDR3: TGTGCCATCAGTGAGTCCAGGCCGGGGACAGGGGGCGGAAACACCATATATTTT.